This TCR beta chain appears in the sequencing data of a study of cytomegalovirus exposure and HLA in healthy donors (dated by TCRdb to the late 2010s). Turning to the overall study: In an earlier analysis of some 610 of the donors, 276 Gb of sequence data and 120 million or so unique TCR beta sequences from about 190 million T cells were reported. An early release that covered approximately 600 HLA-typed donors contained approximately 290 gigabases of sequencing data and tens of millions of unique TCR sequences. Among the approximately 430 genotyped donors, 75% to 90% belonged to the genetic ancestry cluster associated with self-reported Caucasian donors. The study aimed to test whether cataloging public T cell receptors could reveal signatures of past pathogen exposure. Using immunosequencing, the study profiled T cell repertoires from about 620 subjects and related those repertoires to cytomegalovirus serostatus. A separate validation cohort of roughly 110 different subjects was used in addition to the 666-subject first cohort. High-throughput TCR immunosequencing, statistical association of individual TCRs with disease status, and machine learning were combined to predict cytomegalovirus infection status. To study patterns of TCR occurrence, a later analysis re-analyzed previously published TCR beta repertoires from 650 to 750 donors and added high-resolution HLA genotyping. Rather than drawing on any new phenotypic data, the later analysis identified candidate immune exposures from TCR beta sequences and the way those sequences occurred across donors. An earlier analysis of approximately 630 of the donors applied high-throughput TCR beta sequencing to assess whether each TCR beta V gene segment acted as functional or pseudogenic. Donor age, sex, ethnicity and CMV serostatus were compiled together with the repertoire data. In a later genetic analysis, genome-wide SNP genotypes for 398 of the 666 donors were used, and that subset was treated as a discovery cohort. All discovery cohort repertoires had been generated on a single sequencing platform. HLA typing included class I and class II loci at four-digit resolution. The number of donors typed differed by locus, with about 629-630 for A, B, C, DRB1 and DQB1, around 500 for DQA1, 606 for DPA1, and under 490 for DPB1. About five DR-DQ haplotypes were treated as single units for association and clustering because of strong linkage in the cohort. Across about 370 genotyped donors of the cohort, an average of about 200,000 unique TCR beta nucleotide sequences per donor were sequenced, and roughly 20% of those sequences were non-productive.

The cohort comprised around 690 healthy bone marrow donors. At the time of sampling, all cohort members were nominally healthy, though unrecorded immune exposures were likely present. The donor was CMV seronegative and was included in the group of a few hundred seronegative cohort members. A peripheral blood sample was collected from each donor, and TCR beta sequencing was performed on peripheral blood mononuclear cells. Genomic DNA extraction from the blood cell samples was performed with the Qiagen DNeasy Blood Extraction Kit. The library relied on the immunoSEQ multiplex PCR assay. For the multiplex PCR, a mixture combining 60 forward primers for TCR Vbeta segments and 13 reverse primers for TCR Jbeta segments was used. Amplification of the CDR3 region of rearranged TCR beta genes was performed with a multiplex PCR assay on genomic DNA. The amplified TCR beta libraries were sequenced on the Illumina HiSeq System as 87-base-pair reads. The authors' pipeline ran thus. A later analysis tallied around 80 million unique TCR beta chains across the 666 repertoires, and approximately 12 million of those chains were shared by two or more donors. To remove PCR and sequencing errors, raw reads were error-corrected and collapsed into unique sequences using a nearest-neighbor algorithm that merged closely related sequences. To assign V, D and J gene segments, CDR3 sequences were aligned to IMGT reference sequences. Each retained sequence needed at least a six-nucleotide match to both a V gene segment and a J gene segment. Rearrangements were classified as productive when the CDR3 lacked stop codons and remained in frame with V and J, and all other rearrangements were classified as non-productive. Following IMGT convention, CDR3 was defined as the stretch from the second conserved V-encoded cysteine to the conserved J-encoded phenylalanine. The earlier analysis of 587 of the donors excluded any sequence lacking an unambiguous match to a single V gene segment. In an earlier analysis of 587 of the donors, a V segment was called functional when productive rearrangements were above 56.7%, and segregating when the standard deviation between donors exceeded 5%. To diagnose cytomegalovirus status from the catalog of TCR beta chain sequences, a statistical classification framework was built. A later analysis assigned V and J genes by comparing TCR nucleotide sequences with IMGT/GENE-DB human TR gene sequences. In a later analysis, CDR3 sequences and most-parsimonious VDJ recombination scenarios were assigned using the TCRdist pipeline. In a later analysis, every TCR beta chain was defined by the combination of its CDR3 amino acid sequence and its V-gene family, and reads without a unique V-gene family were dropped. In a later analysis, around 600 highly shared, low-generation-probability nucleotide sequences were removed to address suspected cross-contamination and a sequencing artifact. A later analysis calculated a clonal expansion index for each public chain from normalized within-repertoire ranks of inferred template counts. In a later analysis, generation probabilities were computed using a VDJ recombination model fitted to out-of-frame rearrangements, and the results were checked against IGoR. Hypergeometric tests were used in a later analysis to score TCR-TCR, TCR-HLA and TCR-CMV co-occurrence, with a repertoire-size bias correction applied to the TCR pairs. A later analysis estimated false discovery rates by permuting HLA or CMV assignments 20 times. In a later analysis, co-occurring TCRs were grouped using DBSCAN, and TCRdist sequence similarity was added for clustering within HLA-allele-positive subsets. For co-occurrence clustering, repertoires with fewer than 30,000 or more than 120,000 public chains were excluded, along with several repertoires with anomalous nucleotide sharing. This immuneACCESS table, as held by TCRdb, lists in-frame sequences with V and J called but not all clones. Of the missing ones, under half trace to an unresolved V gene in checked studies; the others have no known cause. Clonal size and the V and J genes are those of that table, whereas D and trimming came from the DNA. This sample's clone table shows 45,000 to 60,000 clones. Jointly, the top ten make up approximately 16% of the sample.

The paper as a whole reports these results and caveats: In an earlier analysis of about 600 of the donors, most TCR beta V segments appeared in productive rearrangements about 87% or about 30% of the time, broadly matching IMGT annotations. It was suggested by the authors that the approach could potentially be generalized to other disease states and immunological phenotypes. Specific HLA alleles were associated with 15,000 to 20,000 TCR beta sequences at a false discovery rate of 0.05 in a later analysis. An association between a missense DCLRE1C variant and V-gene and J-gene trimming of TCR beta chains was found in a later genetic analysis and replicated in an independent cohort. Presence/absence analyses assumed roughly uniform sequencing depth across donors, an assumption that may not hold. In a later analysis, HLA-associated TCR beta chains showed more clonal expansion and lower generation probabilities than non-associated chains that were equally common. Most TCR sequences were seen in very few donors, while some public TCRs were found in many individuals. In vitro tests confirmed that a few of the cytomegalovirus-associated TCR beta chains recognize cytomegalovirus antigens. Because counts were too low, more than 15 rarely observed V segments, including chromosome 9 orphons, were excluded from the earlier analysis of 587 of the donors. A later analysis found that most CMV-associated TCR beta chains appeared HLA-restricted, with HLA associations seemingly driven largely by CMV exposure. The classifier was reported to diagnose cytomegalovirus status with high specificity and sensitivity in both the original cohort and the validation cohort. A later genetic analysis reported fewer N-insertions in productive TCRs among donors in an Asian-associated ancestry cluster than the roughly 640-donor mean. Some IMGT-functional V segments, including TRBV6-2 and TRBV6-3, could not be distinguished by the 87-base-pair reads and were therefore excluded. Linkage disequilibrium might explain the correlated functional status among segregating V segments, but an unknown experimental factor could not be excluded. According to a later analysis, TCR association rates differed among HLA loci, with DRB1 alleles showing the most associated TCRs and HLA-C alleles showing the fewest. In this cohort, only TCR beta chains were sequenced, and detectable features were limited by the absence of alpha or paired-chain data. CMV serostatus was the only immune exposure information available for the cohort. A cluster of highly shared sequence variants was judged likely to represent a technical artifact of the sequencing pipeline. A further reported finding was that TCR beta sequences accurately predicted the HLA-A and HLA-B alleles for most subjects in the first cohort. Strong co-occurrence of HLA alleles, especially DR and DQ, made assigning TCR associations to individual alleles difficult. In the study, some 180 TCR beta chains were listed as associated with cytomegalovirus. According to a later analysis, parvovirus B19, influenza, CMV and Epstein-Barr virus appeared linked to several top co-occurrence clusters. Because HLA typing was unavailable for some donors at each locus, only the typed subset was used in association tests.

Turning to this clone: Its antigen target is currently unknown.

A distance of 12 bases separates the germline ends of V and J, which lose 0 bases and 6 bases respectively. For CDR1 and CDR2, the germline V gene lists SGHVS and FNYEAQ. Its CDR3 holds 14 amino acids, cysteine through phenylalanine. Only CDR3 DNA is held: 42 bases, read in frame from base 1. What was sequenced was PBMCs. The receptor comes from a male donor in good health and CMV-seronegative. The V and J segments used are TRBV7-6 and TRBJ2-7; the best D guess is TRBD2, with 5 bases matching. CDR3 reads: CASSLAQPGSEQYF. The sequenced DNA is TGTGCCAGCAGCTTAGCACAGCCTGGGAGCGAGCAGTACTTC.